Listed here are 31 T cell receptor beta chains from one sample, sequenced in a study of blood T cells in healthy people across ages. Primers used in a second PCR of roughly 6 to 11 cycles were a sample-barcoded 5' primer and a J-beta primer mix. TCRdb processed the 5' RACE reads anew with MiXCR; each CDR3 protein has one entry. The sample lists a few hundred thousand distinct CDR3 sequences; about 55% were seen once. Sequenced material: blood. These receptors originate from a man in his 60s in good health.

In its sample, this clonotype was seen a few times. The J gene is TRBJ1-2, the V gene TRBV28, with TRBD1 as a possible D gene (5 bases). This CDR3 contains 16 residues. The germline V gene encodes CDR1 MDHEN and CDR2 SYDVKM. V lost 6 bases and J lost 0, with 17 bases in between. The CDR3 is CASSLRGRITNYGYTF. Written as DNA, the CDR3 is TGTGCCAGCAGCTTAAGGGGACGGATTACTAACTATGGCTACACCTTC.

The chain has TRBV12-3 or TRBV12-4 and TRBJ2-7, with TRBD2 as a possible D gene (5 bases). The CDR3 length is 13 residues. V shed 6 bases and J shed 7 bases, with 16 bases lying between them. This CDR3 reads CASSHQLGGEQYF. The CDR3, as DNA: TGTGCCAGCAGCCACCAACTAGGAGGTGAGCAGTACTTC.

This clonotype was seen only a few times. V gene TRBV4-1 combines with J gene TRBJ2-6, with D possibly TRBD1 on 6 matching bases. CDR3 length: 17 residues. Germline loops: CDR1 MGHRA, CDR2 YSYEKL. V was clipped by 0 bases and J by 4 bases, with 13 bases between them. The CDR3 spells CASSQDSQGTGANVLTF. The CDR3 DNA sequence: TGCGCCAGCAGCCAAGACAGCCAGGGGACGGGGGCCAACGTCCTGACTTTC.

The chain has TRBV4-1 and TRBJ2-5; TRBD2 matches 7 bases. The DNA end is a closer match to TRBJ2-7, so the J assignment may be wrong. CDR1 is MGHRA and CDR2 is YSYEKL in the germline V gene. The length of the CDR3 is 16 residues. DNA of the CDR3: TGCGCCAGCAGCCGGTCATGGGCTAGCGGATCATACGAGCAGTACTTC. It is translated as CASSRSWASGSYEQYF.

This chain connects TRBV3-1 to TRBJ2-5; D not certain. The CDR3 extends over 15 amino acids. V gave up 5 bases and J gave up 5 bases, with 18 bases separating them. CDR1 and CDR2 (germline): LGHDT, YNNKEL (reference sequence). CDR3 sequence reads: CASSSRSSDLETQYF. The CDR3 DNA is TGTGCCAGCAGCTCCAGGTCCTCAGATCTGGAGACCCAGTACTTC.

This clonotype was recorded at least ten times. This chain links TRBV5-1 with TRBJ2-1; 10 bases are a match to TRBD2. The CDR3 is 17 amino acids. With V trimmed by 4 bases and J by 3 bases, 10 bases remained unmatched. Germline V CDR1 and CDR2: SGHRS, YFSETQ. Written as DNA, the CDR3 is TGCGCCAGCAGCGACAACCCTAGCGGGGGAATCTACAATGAGCAGTTCTTC. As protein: CASSDNPSGGIYNEQFF.

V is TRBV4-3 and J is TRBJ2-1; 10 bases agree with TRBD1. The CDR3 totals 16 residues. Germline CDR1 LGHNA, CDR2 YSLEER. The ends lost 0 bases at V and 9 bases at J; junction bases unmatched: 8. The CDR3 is CASSQDGDRGGSEQFF. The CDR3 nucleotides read TGCGCCAGCAGCCAAGACGGGGACAGGGGCGGGAGTGAGCAGTTCTTC.

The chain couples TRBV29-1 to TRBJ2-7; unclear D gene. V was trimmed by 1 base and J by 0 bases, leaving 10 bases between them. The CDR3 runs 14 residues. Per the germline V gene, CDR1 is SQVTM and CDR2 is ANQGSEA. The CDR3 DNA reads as TGCAGCGTTGAAGGACCAGTCAGCTCCTACGAGCAGTACTTC. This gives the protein CSVEGPVSSYEQYF.

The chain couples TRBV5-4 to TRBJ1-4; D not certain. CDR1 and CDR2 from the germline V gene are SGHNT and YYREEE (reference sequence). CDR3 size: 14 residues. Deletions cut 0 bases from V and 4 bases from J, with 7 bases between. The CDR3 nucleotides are TGTGCCAGCAGCTTGGGCAGGATTAATGAAAAACTGTTTTTT. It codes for CASSLGRINEKLFF.

The CDR3 region is CASGPRGEGYNEQFF. DNA for the CDR3: TGTGCCAGCGGACCCAGGGGTGAGGGGTACAATGAGCAGTTCTTC. V is TRBV27 and J is TRBJ2-1, with D perhaps TRBD1 (6 bases). CDR3 length: 15 residues. From germline, CDR1 is MNHEY and CDR2 SMNVEV (reference sequence). Trimming shortened V by 8 bases and J by 4 bases, and 18 bases separated the two germline ends.

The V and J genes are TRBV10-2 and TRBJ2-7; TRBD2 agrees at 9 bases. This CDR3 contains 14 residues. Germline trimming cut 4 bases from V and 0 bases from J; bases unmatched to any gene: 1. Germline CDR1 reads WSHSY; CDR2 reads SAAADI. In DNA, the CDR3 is TGCGCCAGCAGTGGACTAGCGGACTCCTACGAGCAGTACTTC. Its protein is CASSGLADSYEQYF.

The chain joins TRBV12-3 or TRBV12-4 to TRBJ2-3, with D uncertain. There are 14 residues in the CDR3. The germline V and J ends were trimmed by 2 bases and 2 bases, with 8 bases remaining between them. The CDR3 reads CASSLPRDTDTQYF. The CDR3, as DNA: TGTGCCAGCAGTTTACCTAGGGACACAGATACGCAGTATTTT.

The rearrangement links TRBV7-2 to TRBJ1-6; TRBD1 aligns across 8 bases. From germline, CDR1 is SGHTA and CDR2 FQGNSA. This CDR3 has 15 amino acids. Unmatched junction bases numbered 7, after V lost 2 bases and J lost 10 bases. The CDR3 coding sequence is TGTGCCAGCAGCTTACTAGGACAGGGAGAATCACCCCTCCACTTT. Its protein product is CASSLLGQGESPLHF.

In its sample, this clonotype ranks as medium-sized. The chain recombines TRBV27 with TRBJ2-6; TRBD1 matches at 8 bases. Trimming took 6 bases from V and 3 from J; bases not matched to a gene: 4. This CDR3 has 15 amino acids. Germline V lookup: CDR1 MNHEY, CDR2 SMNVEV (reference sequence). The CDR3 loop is CASRGTGGGANVLTF. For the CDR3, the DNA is TGTGCCAGCAGGGGGACAGGAGGTGGGGCCAACGTCCTGACTTTC.

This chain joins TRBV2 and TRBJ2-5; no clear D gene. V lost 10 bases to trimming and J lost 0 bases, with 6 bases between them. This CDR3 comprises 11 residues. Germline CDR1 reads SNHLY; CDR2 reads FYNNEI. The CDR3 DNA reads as TGTGCCAACCGGGACCAAGAGACCCAGTACTTC. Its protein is CANRDQETQYF.

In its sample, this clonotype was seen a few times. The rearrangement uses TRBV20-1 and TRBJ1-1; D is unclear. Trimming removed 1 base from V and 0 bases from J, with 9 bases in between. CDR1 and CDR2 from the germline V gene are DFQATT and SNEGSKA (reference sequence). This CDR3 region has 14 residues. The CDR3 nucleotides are TGCAGTGCTAGAGCGGTAGCGATGAACACTGAAGCTTTCTTT. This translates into CSARAVAMNTEAFF.

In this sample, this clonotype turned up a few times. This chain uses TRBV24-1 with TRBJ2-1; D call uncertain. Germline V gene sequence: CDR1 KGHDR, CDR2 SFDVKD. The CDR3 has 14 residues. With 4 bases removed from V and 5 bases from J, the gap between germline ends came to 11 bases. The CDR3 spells CATSEEWRHNEQFF. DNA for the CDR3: TGTGCCACCAGTGAGGAATGGCGCCACAATGAGCAGTTCTTC.

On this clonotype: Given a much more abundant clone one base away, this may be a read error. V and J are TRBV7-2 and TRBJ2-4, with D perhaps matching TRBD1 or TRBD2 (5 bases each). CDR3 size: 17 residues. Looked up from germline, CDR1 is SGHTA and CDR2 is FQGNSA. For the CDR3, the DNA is TGTGCCGGCAGCTTGCAGCCGGGACGTCTAGCCAAAAACATTCAGTACTTC. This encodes CAGSLQPGRLAKNIQYF.

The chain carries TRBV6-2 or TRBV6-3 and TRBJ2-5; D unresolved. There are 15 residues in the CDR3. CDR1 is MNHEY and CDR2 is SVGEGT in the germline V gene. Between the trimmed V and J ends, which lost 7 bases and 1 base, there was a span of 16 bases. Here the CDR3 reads CASTDPSSPQETQYF. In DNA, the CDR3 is TGTGCCAGCACCGACCCCTCGAGCCCCCAAGAGACCCAGTACTTC.

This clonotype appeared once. This CDR3 reads CASSVGRTTNYGYTF. Written as DNA, the CDR3 is TGTGCCAGCAGCGTAGGCAGGACCACTAACTATGGCTACACCTTC. The gene calls are TRBV9 and TRBJ1-2; unclear D gene. CDR1 is SGDLS and CDR2 is YYNGEE in the germline V gene. V was pared by 0 bases and J by 0 bases, with 9 bases between. The CDR3 runs to 15 residues.

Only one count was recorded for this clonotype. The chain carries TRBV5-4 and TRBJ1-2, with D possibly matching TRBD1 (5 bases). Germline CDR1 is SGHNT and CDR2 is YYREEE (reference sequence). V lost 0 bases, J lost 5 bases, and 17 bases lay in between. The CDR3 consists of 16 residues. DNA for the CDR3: TGTGCCAGCAGCTTGGCCGGGGGGGACTCTTTTTATGGCTACACCTTC. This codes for CASSLAGGDSFYGYTF.

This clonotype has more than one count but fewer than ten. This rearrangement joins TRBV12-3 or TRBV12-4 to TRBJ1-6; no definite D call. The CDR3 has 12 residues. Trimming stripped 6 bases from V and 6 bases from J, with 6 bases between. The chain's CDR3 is CASRWGNSPLHF. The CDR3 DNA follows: TGTGCCAGCAGGTGGGGTAATTCACCCCTCCACTTT.

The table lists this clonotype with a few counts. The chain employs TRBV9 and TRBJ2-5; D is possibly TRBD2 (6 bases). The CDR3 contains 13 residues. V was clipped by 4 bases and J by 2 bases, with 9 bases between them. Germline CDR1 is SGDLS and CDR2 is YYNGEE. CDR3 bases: TGTGCCAGCAGCTCTGGAGGGCAAGAGACCCAGTACTTC. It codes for CASSSGGQETQYF.

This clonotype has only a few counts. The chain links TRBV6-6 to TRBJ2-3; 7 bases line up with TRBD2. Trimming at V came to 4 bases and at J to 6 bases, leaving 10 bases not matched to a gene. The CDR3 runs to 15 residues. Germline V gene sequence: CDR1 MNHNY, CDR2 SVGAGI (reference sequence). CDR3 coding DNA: TGTGCCAGCAGTTTCCCGGCGGGAGCGGGCGATACGCAGTATTTT. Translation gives CASSFPAGAGDTQYF.

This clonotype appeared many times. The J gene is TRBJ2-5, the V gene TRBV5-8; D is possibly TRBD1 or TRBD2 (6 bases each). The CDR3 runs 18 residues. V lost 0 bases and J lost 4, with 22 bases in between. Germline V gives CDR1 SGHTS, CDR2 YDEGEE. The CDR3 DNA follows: TGTGCCAGCAGCTTGGACACCGGGGGCGGTTGGCGGCGAGAGACCCAGTACTTC. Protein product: CASSLDTGGGWRRETQYF.

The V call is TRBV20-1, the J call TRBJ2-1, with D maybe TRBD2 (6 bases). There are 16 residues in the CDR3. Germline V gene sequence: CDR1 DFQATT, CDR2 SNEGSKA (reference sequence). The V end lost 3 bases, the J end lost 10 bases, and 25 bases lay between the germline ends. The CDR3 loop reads CSASPPRGGNSREQFF. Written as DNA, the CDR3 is TGCAGTGCTAGTCCCCCTCGTGGCGGGAATTCCCGGGAGCAGTTCTTC.

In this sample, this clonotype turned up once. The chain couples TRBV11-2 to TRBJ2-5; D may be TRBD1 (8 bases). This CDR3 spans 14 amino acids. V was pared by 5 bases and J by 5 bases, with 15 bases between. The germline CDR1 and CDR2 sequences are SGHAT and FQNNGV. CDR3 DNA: TGTGCCAGCAGCAAAACAGGGGGGGATGAGACCCAGTACTTC. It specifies CASSKTGGDETQYF. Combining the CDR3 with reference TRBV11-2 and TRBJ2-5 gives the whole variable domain EAGVAQSPRYKIIEKRQSVAFWCNPISGHATLYWYQQILGQGPKLLIQFQNNGVVDDSQLPKDRFSAERLKGVDSTLKIQPAKLEDSAVYLCASSKTGGDETQYFGPGTRLLVL.

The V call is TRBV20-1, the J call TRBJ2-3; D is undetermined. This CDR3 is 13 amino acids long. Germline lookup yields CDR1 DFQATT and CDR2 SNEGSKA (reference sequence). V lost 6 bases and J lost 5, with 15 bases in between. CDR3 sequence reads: CSAETRAVDTQYF. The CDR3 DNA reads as TGCAGTGCCGAAACCCGGGCGGTAGATACGCAGTATTTT.

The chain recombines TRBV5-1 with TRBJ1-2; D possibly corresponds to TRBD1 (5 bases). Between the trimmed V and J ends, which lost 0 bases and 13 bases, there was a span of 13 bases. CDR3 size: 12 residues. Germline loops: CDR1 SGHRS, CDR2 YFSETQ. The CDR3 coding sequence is TGCGCCAGCAGCTTGGCCGACAGTGGGGGCACCTTC. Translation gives CASSLADSGGTF.

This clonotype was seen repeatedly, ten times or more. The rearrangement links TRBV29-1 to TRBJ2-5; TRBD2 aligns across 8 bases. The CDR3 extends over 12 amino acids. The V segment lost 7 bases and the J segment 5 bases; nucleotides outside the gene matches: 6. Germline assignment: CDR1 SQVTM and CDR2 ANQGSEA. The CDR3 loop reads CSAYGGVETQYF. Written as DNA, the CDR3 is TGCAGCGCCTACGGGGGGGTGGAGACCCAGTACTTC.

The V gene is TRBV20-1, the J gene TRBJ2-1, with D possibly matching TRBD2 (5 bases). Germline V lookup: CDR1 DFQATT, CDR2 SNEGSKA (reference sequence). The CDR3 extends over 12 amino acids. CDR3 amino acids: CSQRLNSGEQFF. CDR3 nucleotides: TGCAGCCAACGACTAAACAGCGGTGAGCAGTTCTTC.